This TCR beta chain was documented in a study of glioma-infiltrating T cells. The CDR3 has 14 amino acids. In germline, CDR1 is DFQATT, CDR2 SNEGSKA (reference sequence). Germline trimming cut 5 bases from V and 4 bases from J; bases unmatched to any gene: 10. The sample holds many counts of this clonotype. What it binds is not known. TCR alpha and beta CDR3 regions were amplified from RNA using iRepertoire nested multiplex PCR. Input was about 95-400 ng of tissue mRNA or PBMC total RNA. MiXCR, applied by TCRdb to the multiplex PCR reads, yields one record per CDR3 protein. Counted here are under 200,000 distinct CDR3 sequences, 25% to 35% occurring once; the ten biggest clones make up around 20%. General study points: CDR3 overlap between tissue and blood was very small. Gliomas, especially low-grade, showed above-expected tissue-blood divergence; non-neoplastic patients showed below.

The rearrangement links TRBV20-1 to TRBJ2-5, with TRBD1 matching over 7 bases. This clonotype was obtained from a human donor with low-grade glioma or glioblastoma, undergoing nonglioma brain surgery, or in good health (not recorded which). The sequencing sample was made of glioma tissue, nonneoplastic brain tissue, or PBMCs (not recorded which). The CDR3 DNA is TGCAGTGCTGGTACAGGGGCCGACGGAGAGACCCAGTACTTC. Amino acid sequence: CSAGTGADGETQYF.